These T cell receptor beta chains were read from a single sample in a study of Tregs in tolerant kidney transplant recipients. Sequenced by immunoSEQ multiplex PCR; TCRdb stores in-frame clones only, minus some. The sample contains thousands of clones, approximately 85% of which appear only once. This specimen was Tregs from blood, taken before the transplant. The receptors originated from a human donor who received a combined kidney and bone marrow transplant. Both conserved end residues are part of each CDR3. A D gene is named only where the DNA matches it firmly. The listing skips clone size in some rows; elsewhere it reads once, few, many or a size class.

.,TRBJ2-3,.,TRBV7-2,TGTGCCAGCAGCTTACCCGGGGTGGTGGATACGCAGTATTTT,CASSLPGVVDTQYF
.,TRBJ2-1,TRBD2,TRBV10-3,TGTGCCATCAGTCCCTTAGCGGGAGGGTACAATGAGCAGTTCTTC,CAISPLAGGYNEQFF
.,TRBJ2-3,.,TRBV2,TGTGCCAGCAGTGAAAATCTCTACTCAGATACGCAGTATTTT,CASSENLYSDTQYF
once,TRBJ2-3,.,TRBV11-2,TGTGCCAGCCGAGCTAGCACAGATACGCAGTATTTT,CASRASTDTQYF
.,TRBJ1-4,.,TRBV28,TGTGCCAGCAGTTTAAGCGGGGCGGGGCAAAAACTGTTTTTT,CASSLSGAGQKLFF
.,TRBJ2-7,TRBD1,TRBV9,TGTGCCAGCAGCCCGGCGACAGGGGGGTACGAGCAGTACTTC,CASSPATGGYEQYF
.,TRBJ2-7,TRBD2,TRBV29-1,TGCAGCGTTGGAGCGGGAGGGGCCTACGAGCAGTACTTC,CSVGAGGAYEQYF
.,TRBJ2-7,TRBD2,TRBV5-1,TGCGCCAGCAGCTGGACCGGGACTAGTAGCGAGCAGTACTTC,CASSWTGTSSEQYF
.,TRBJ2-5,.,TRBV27,TGTGCCAGCAGTCTAGGCAGTACTTACCAAGAGACCCAGTACTTC,CASSLGSTYQETQYF
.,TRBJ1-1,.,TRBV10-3,TGTGCCATCAGGACCGGGGGGGCTACTGAAGCTTTCTTT,CAIRTGGATEAFF
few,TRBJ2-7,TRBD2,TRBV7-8,TGTGCCAGCAGCTTGACTGGCGGGAGAGAGGGCGAGCAGTACTTC,CASSLTGGREGEQYF
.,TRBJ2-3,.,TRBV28,TGTGCCAGCAGTGCTCCGGCAGGGGCTTACACAGATACGCAGTATTTT,CASSAPAGAYTDTQYF
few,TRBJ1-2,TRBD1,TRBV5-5,TGTGCCAGCAGCTTAGAAGTCCACAGGGGCAACTATGGCTACACCTTC,CASSLEVHRGNYGYTF
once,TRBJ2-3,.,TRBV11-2,TGTGCCAGCAGCTTAGGCGGATCGGGACTCAGCACAGATACGCAGTATTTT,CASSLGGSGLSTDTQYF
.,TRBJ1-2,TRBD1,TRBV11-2,TGTGCCAGCAGCTCCAACCCGGGACAGGGACCGACTAACTATGGCTACACCTTC,CASSSNPGQGPTNYGYTF
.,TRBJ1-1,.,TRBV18,TGTGCCAGCTCAGAACTGACTGGGGCTTTCTTT,CASSELTGAFF
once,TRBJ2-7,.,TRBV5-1,TGCGCCAGCAGCTCCCCTGCGAGTGAGGAGCAGTACTTC,CASSSPASEEQYF
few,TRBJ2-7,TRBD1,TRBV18,TGTGCCAGCTCAGACAGGGGAAGAGGGTACGAGCAGTACTTC,CASSDRGRGYEQYF
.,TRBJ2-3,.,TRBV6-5,TGTGCCAGCAGTTACAGGGGTGGGGATACGCAGTATTTT,CASSYRGGDTQYF
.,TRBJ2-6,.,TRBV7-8,TGTGCCAGCAGCTTAGACATCTCTGGGGCCAACGTCCTGACTTTC,CASSLDISGANVLTF
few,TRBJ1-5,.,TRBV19,TGTGCCAGTAGTGCCGGGTGGGGCAATCAGCCCCAGCATTTT,CASSAGWGNQPQHF
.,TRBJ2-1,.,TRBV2,TGTGCCAGCACCGAGCGGCTAAGGGTCAGTGAGCAGTTCTTC,CASTERLRVSEQFF
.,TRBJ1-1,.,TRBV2,TGTGCCAGCACCGGAAGGAGCACTGAAGCTTTCTTT,CASTGRSTEAFF
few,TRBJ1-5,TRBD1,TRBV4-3,TGCGCCAGCAGCACCGACAGGGGCCACAATCAGCCCCAGCATTTT,CASSTDRGHNQPQHF
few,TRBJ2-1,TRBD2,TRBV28,TGTGCCAGCAGCATCGGGACTAGGGATATCAATGAGCAGTTCTTC,CASSIGTRDINEQFF
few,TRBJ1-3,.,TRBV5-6,TGTGCCAGCAGCCCTGGTACAGGGAACTCTGGAAACACCATATATTTT,CASSPGTGNSGNTIYF
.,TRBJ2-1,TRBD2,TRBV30,TGTGCCTGGAGTCCAACCATTACTAGCGGGAGCTGTTTCTTC,CAWSPTITSGSCFF
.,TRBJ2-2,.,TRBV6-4,TGTGCCAGCAGAGTTGAGTCGGGCACCGGGGAGCTGTTTTTT,CASRVESGTGELFF
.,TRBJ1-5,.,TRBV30,TGTGCCTGGAGTGTTAGGGGGATTAGCAATCAGCCCCAGCATTTT,CAWSVRGISNQPQHF
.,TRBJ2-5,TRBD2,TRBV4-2,TGTGCCAGCAGCCCCCGACTAGCGGAGGGACAAGAGACCCAGTACTTC,CASSPRLAEGQETQYF
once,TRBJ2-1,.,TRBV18,TGTGCCAGCTCACGACCGAGCGGATTGTCCTACAATGAGCAGTTCTTC,CASSRPSGLSYNEQFF
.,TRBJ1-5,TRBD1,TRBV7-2,TGTGCCAGCAGCTCAGGAGGGACAGGTAACCAGCCCCAGCATTTT,CASSSGGTGNQPQHF
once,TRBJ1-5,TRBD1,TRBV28,TGTGCCAGCAGATCCCCGGGACAGGAAAATCAGCCCCAGCATTTT,CASRSPGQENQPQHF
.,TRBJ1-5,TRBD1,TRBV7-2,TGTGCCAGCAGCTTAGGAGGGGGCCCCAATCAGCCCCAGCATTTT,CASSLGGGPNQPQHF
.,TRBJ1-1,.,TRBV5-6,TGTGCCAGCAGCCTAACAGGGCGCGAACGTTCTTTCTTT,CASSLTGRERSFF
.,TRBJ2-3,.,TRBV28,TGTGCCAGCAGCCCCGCAGGGCAACGGACGGATACGCAGTATTTT,CASSPAGQRTDTQYF
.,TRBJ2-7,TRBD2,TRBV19,TGTGCCAGTAGTATGGGGACTAGCGGGACATTCTACGAGCAGTACTTC,CASSMGTSGTFYEQYF
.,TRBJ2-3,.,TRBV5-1,TGCGCCAGCAGCATTAGTCGGAGCACAGATACGCAGTATTTT,CASSISRSTDTQYF
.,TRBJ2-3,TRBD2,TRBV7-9,TGTGCCAGCAGCCCAGCGACGGGACTAGCGGGAGAGGCAGATACGCAGTATTTT,CASSPATGLAGEADTQYF
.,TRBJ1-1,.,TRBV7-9,TGTGCCAGCAGCCCAAGACAGGTGAACACTGAAGCTTTCTTT,CASSPRQVNTEAFF
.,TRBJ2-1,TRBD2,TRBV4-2,TGTGCCAGCAGCCAAGTCCCGGGACTAGCGGGAGGAGCCTCCTACAATGAGCAGTTCTTC,CASSQVPGLAGGASYNEQFF
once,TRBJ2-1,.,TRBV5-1,TGCGCCAGCAGCTTGGAAGGGATAAGGGGTGAGCAGTTCTTC,CASSLEGIRGEQFF
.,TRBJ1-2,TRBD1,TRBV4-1,TGCGCCAGCAGCCCCTTCGGACAGGGGGCTTCCTATGGCTACACCTTC,CASSPFGQGASYGYTF
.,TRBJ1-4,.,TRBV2,TGTGCCAGCAGTGTGTCGGGGGGTGCTGCTGCTAATGAAAAACTGTTTTTT,CASSVSGGAAANEKLFF
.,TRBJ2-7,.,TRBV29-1,TGCAGCGTTGTAGTCTCCTCCTACGAGCAGTACTTC,CSVVVSSYEQYF